This T cell receptor (beta chain) was documented in a study of blood T cell repertoires in COVID-19 (dated by TCRdb to 2018 to 2021). Broadly, across the study: The collaborator samples originated in the United States, Italy and Spain and spanned the acute and convalescent phases of COVID-19. The dataset comprised deeply sampled blood TCRbeta repertoires from subjects exposed to, actively infected with, or recovered from COVID-19. The sample metadata nearly always contained a de-identified subject ID, COVID-19 status, age in years and sex. The repertoires were made available in a free public database intended to serve as a resource for research on the immune response to SARS-CoV-2. The material from the prospective study consisted of cDNA or gDNA derived from T cells, B-cell-depleted T cells, or PBMCs. The samples were drawn from the first 160 participants of the ongoing ImmuneRACE study and from 1,254 subjects provided by 6 global collaborators. HLA class I and class II types, where available, came from metadata supplied by the sample provider rather than from assay-based typing.

The germline V gene yields SNHLY for CDR1 and FYNNEI for CDR2. The cysteine opens and the phenylalanine closes a CDR3 of 17 amino acids. The kept DNA is CDR3 alone, 51 bases in frame from the first base. Trimming takes 6 bases off V and 4 bases off J; junction bases not matched to a gene: 11. Participants in the prospective study were enrolled through a virtual design, were aged roughly 18 to 100 years, and lived in 24 United States geographic areas. Cohort assignment in the prospective study relied on participant-reported clinical history from a screening survey and a study questionnaire. Recovered participants in ImmuneRACE Cohort 3 were defined as having two consecutive negative NP/OP PCR tests, clearance from a healthcare professional, or resolution of symptoms. Mobile phlebotomists in the prospective study collected whole blood, serum and a nasopharyngeal or oropharyngeal swab from every participant. Prospective study participants could optionally give additional blood draws and questionnaires over a roughly two-month period. Prospective study blood samples were shipped either frozen or at room temperature before DNA extraction.

Points on this clone: This receptor's antigen is unknown. There are no base qualities to consult, and no much larger clone falls within one base.

Study-level results and caveats: The amount of clinical and demographic metadata varied by source and participant and was provided uncurated.

TCRbeta CDR3 regions were amplified from genomic DNA by means of the immunoSEQ Assay, a bias-controlled multiplex PCR. As for how the authors treated the data: The number of nucleated cells in each sample was estimated by amplification of reference gene primers within the assay. To quantify the absolute abundance of each unique TCRbeta CDR3 rearrangement, sequence reads were collapsed and filtered. For each sample, productive Simpson clonality was calculated as the square root of Simpson's diversity index across productive rearrangements. TCRdb limited this immuneACCESS table to in-frame rearrangements with V and J called. A share of clones is missing; checked studies link under half to unresolved V genes, and the rest is unexplained. Clone size and the V and J calls come from that table; the DNA yielded D and trimming. The sample table contains about 380,000 clones; only one count was recorded for 88% of them. The biggest ten clones account for more than 1% of the sample.

The sequenced material came from PBMCs or T cells enriched from blood (not recorded which). The receptor's source is a woman under 30 who had recovered from COVID-19. The V gene is TRBV2 and the J gene is TRBJ2-3; TRBD2 matches 12 bases in the middle. The CDR3 corresponds to CASRALAGGPMPDTQYF. The nucleotide sequence reads as follows: TGTGCCAGCAGGGCCCTAGCGGGGGGGCCGATGCCAGATACGCAGTATTTT.